This T cell receptor beta chain was retrieved from a study of OX40 agonist ivuxolimab in advanced cancers. The repertoire was sequenced with immunoSEQ multiplex PCR; TCRdb's copy has only in-frame clones and lacks some. The repertoire has 30,000 to 40,000 clones, over 80% of them found once; the top ten carry about 25%. Germline CDR1 reads MNHEY; CDR2 reads SMNVEV (reference sequence). Trimming removed 3 bases from V and 5 bases from J; junction bases left unmatched: 6. The CDR3 runs to 16 residues. The sample consisted of CD4+ or CD8+ T cells sorted from blood, taken in a trial of the OX40 agonist ivuxolimab. The sequence was obtained from an adult with an advanced solid tumor such as melanoma, head and neck, liver or kidney cancer. J is TRBJ2-3 and V is TRBV27, with TRBD1 identical over 12 bases. The CDR3 DNA reads TGTGCCAGCAGTTTCTGGGGACAGGGGGCAGAAGATACGCAGTATTTT. It yields the protein CASSFWGQGAEDTQYF.